What follows describes a single T cell receptor (beta chain). The CDR3 sequence is 16 residues long. V was pared by 1 base and J by 5 bases, with 15 bases between. Germline V lookup: CDR1 SGHTA, CDR2 FQGNSA. These data originate in a study of blood T cell repertoires in COVID-19. On the study more broadly: The origin of the acute and convalescent COVID-19 samples was the United States, Italy and Spain. T cells, B-cell-depleted T cells, or PBMCs provided the cDNA or gDNA that served as material.

In the original processing: Amplification of reference gene primers was used by the study to estimate nucleated cell counts. Clones were sequenced by immunoSEQ multiplex PCR, and TCRdb holds only the in-frame ones, with some missing. V, J and clone size were drawn from that table, and D and trimming were deduced from the DNA. The sample consists of 130,000 to 150,000 clones, roughly 86% of them appearing once. The genes are TRBV7-2 and TRBJ1-5; a weak D match, TRBD1 (6 bases). The clonotype was recovered from a man between 70 and 80 years old with acute or convalescent COVID-19. Sequenced material: peripheral blood. CDR3 loop: CASSLEGGVRYQPQHF. The CDR3 DNA follows: TGTGCCAGCAGCTTAGAGGGGGGGGTCAGGTATCAGCCCCAGCATTTT.